This TCR beta chain was retrieved from a study of blood T cell repertoires in COVID-19. This clone turned up a few times. The sample holds other DNA sequences that translate to the same CDR3. CDR3 length: 13 residues. Trimming took off 7 bases at V and 2 bases at J, with 11 bases between the two ends. Germline V CDR1 and CDR2: MDHEN, SYDVKM. Sequenced by immunoSEQ multiplex PCR; TCRdb stores in-frame clones only, minus some. The sample comprises roughly 69,000 clones, around 86% of which are singletons, and approximately 7% rests with the top ten. The chain carries TRBV28 and TRBJ2-5, with D tentatively TRBD2 (6 bases). This clonotype originated in a man aged 50 to 59 with active COVID-19. Sequencing was done on a sample of peripheral blood. The DNA for the CDR3 is TGTGCCAGCAAGCGAGGAGGGCAAGAGACCCAGTACTTC. It codes for CASKRGGQETQYF. The complete variable domain, with remaining parts taken from reference TRBV28 and TRBJ2-5, reads DVKVTQSSRYLVKRTGEKVFLECVQDMDHENMFWYRQDPGLGLRLIYFSYDVKMKEKGDIPEGYSVSREKKERFSLILESASTNQTSMYLCASKRGGQETQYFGPGTRLLVL.